What follows describes a single TCR beta chain. The target antigen is unknown. This sample is drawn from a study of cytomegalovirus exposure and HLA in healthy donors. Overall study: Of approximately 400 genotyped donors, about 81% clustered with self-reported Caucasian donors.

Findings of the study overall: Analysis performed later found roughly 17,000 TCR beta sequences associated with HLA alleles at 0.05 false discovery rate. As a later analysis revealed, most CMV-associated TCR beta chains appeared HLA-restricted. When analyzed later, a missense DCLRE1C variant was found to be linked to TCR beta V- and J-gene trimming.

PCR involved 60 Vbeta and 13 Jbeta primers. TCRdb's copy holds only in-frame clones and misses some; the assay was immunoSEQ multiplex PCR. This table holds about 120,000 clones, over 70% found once. This CDR3 has 17 amino acids. Trimming cost V 5 bases and J 2 bases; bases outside gene matches: 9. Germline CDR1 reads SGHTA; CDR2 reads FQGNSA. Sequenced input: PBMCs. The sequence was obtained from a woman aged 40 to 50 in good health and CMV-seropositive. The chain joins TRBV7-2 to TRBJ2-7; 13 bases line up with TRBD2. CDR3 sequence: CASSQRTSGGYTYEQYF. CDR3 bases: TGTGCCAGCAGCCAACGGACTAGCGGGGGCTACACCTACGAGCAGTACTTC. Variable domain in full (rest from reference TRBV7-2 and TRBJ2-7): GAGVSQSPSNKVTEKGKDVELRCDPISGHTALYWYRQSLGQGLEFLIYFQGNSAPDKSGLPSDRFSAERTGGSVSTLTIQRTQQEDSAVYLCASSQRTSGGYTYEQYFGPGTRLTVT.